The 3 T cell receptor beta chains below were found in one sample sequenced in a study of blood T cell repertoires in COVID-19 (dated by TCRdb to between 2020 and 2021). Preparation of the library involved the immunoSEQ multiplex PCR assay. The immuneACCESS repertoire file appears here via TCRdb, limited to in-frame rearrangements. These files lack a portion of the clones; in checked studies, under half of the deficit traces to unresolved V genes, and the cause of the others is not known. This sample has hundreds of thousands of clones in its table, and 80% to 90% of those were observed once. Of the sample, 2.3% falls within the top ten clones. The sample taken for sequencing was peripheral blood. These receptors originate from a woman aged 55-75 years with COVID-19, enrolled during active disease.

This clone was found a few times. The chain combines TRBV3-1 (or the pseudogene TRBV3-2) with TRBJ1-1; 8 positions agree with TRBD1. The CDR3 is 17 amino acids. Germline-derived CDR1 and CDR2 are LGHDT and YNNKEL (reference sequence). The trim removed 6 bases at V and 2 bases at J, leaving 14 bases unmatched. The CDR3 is CASRDRSGDRRNTEAFF. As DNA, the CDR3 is TGTGCCAGCAGGGACCGTTCAGGGGACAGGCGAAACACTGAAGCTTTCTTT.

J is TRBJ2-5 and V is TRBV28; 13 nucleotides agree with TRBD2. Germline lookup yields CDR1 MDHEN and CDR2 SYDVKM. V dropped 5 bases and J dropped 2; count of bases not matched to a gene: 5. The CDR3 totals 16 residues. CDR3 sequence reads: CASSPRLAGGQETQYF. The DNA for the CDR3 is TGTGCCAGCAGTCCACGACTAGCGGGGGGACAAGAGACCCAGTACTTC.

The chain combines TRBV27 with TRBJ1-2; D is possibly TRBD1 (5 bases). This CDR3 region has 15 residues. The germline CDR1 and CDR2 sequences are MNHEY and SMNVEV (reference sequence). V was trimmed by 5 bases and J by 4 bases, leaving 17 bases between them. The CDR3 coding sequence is TGTGCCAGCAGTCTCCGACGGACATTTAGCTATGGCTACACCTTC. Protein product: CASSLRRTFSYGYTF.